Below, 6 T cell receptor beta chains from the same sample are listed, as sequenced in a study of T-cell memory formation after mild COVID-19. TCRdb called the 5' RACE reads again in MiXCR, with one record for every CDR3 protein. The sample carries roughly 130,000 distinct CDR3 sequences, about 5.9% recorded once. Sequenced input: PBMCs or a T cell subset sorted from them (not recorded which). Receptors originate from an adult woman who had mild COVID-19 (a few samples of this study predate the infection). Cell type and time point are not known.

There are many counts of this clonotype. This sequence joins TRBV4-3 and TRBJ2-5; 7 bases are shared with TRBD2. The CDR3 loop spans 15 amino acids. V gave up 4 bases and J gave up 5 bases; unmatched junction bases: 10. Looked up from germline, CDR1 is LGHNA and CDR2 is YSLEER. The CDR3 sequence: CASSPTWGGSETQYF. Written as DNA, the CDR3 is TGCGCCAGCAGCCCTACCTGGGGCGGGAGTGAGACCCAGTACTTC.

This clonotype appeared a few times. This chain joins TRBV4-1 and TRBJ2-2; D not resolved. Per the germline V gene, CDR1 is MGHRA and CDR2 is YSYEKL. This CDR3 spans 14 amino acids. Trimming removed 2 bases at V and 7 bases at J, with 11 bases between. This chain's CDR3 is CASSQRSRFGELFF. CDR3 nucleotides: TGCGCCAGCAGCCAAAGATCACGGTTCGGGGAGCTGTTTTTT.

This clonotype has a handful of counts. CDR3 sequence: CASSSIGGGPQETQYF. Here the CDR3 DNA reads TGTGCCAGCAGCTCCATCGGAGGGGGGCCTCAAGAGACCCAGTACTTC. The chain has TRBV7-3 and TRBJ2-5; either TRBD1 or TRBD2 may supply D (6 bases each). The CDR3 sequence is 16 residues long. Trimming left V 4 bases short and J 2 bases short, with 17 bases between. Germline V gives CDR1 SGHTA, CDR2 FQGTGA.

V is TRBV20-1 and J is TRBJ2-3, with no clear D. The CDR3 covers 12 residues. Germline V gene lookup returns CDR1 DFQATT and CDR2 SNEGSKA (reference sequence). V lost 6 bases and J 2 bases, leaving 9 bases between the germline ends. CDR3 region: CSATNITDTQYF. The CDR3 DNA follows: TGCAGTGCCACTAATATCACAGATACGCAGTATTTT.

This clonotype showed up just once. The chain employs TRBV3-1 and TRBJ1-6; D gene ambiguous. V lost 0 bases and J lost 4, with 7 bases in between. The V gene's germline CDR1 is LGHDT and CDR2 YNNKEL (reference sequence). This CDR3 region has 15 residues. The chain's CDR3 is CASSQDSRYNSPLHF. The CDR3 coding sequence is TGTGCCAGCAGCCAAGATAGTCGTTATAATTCACCCCTCCACTTT.

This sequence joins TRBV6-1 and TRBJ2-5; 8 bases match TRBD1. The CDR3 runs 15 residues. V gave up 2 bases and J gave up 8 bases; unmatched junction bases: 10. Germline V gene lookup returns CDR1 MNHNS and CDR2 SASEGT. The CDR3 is CASSERDRSLYTQYF. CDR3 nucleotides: TGTGCCAGCAGTGAAAGGGACAGGTCCCTATATACCCAGTACTTC.